Below, 22 T cell receptor beta chains from the same sample are listed, as sequenced in a study of T cell responses to AZD1222 COVID-19 vaccine. Repertoires were generated with immunoSEQ multiplex PCR, while TCRdb's copy carries only in-frame clones and drops some. Of 120,000 or so clones in the sample, approximately 88% were seen once. The sequenced sample was peripheral blood, obtained on day 0 of AZD1222 vaccination. All receptors derive from an adult in good health.

This clone was recorded a few times. This chain links TRBV5-1 with TRBJ2-7, with 8 bases aligning to TRBD1. Germline V gene sequence: CDR1 SGHRS, CDR2 YFSETQ. The CDR3 has 15 residues. The junction had 5 bases not matched to a gene; V was cut back by 0 bases and J by 3 bases. The chain's CDR3 is CASSLASGQVYEQYF. The CDR3 region has the DNA TGCGCCAGCAGCTTGGCCTCGGGACAGGTCTACGAGCAGTACTTC.

The genes are TRBV12-3 or TRBV12-4 and TRBJ1-5; TRBD1 agrees at 7 bases. Unmatched junction bases numbered 2, after V lost 6 bases and J lost 3 bases. This CDR3 comprises 13 residues. The CDR3 reads CASSTGVNQPQHF. CDR3 in DNA: TGTGCCAGCAGCACAGGGGTCAATCAGCCCCAGCATTTT.

The chain links TRBV9 to TRBJ2-7; perhaps D is TRBD1 or TRBD2 (5 bases each). The CDR3 is 15 residues long. In germline, CDR1 is SGDLS, CDR2 YYNGEE. With 3 bases removed from V and 2 bases from J, the gap between germline ends came to 15 bases. The CDR3 nucleotides are TGTGCCAGCAGCGCAGAGGGGCAAGGTCCCTACGAGCAGTACTTC. Encoded protein: CASSAEGQGPYEQYF.

The chain recombines TRBV25-1 with TRBJ2-7, with D tentatively TRBD2 (5 bases). V was shortened by 8 bases and J by 6 bases, with 11 bases between the two germline ends. Germline CDR1 and CDR2: MGHDK and SYGVNS. There are 11 residues in the CDR3. The CDR3 coding sequence is TGTGCCAGCCAACACCGGGGCGAGCAGTACTTC. It yields the protein CASQHRGEQYF.

The V gene is TRBV5-8, the J gene TRBJ1-2; D gene ambiguous. In germline, CDR1 is SGHTS, CDR2 YDEGEE. The CDR3 spans 15 residues. V dropped 4 bases and J dropped 6 bases, with 19 bases sitting between them. The CDR3 spells CASSPRGVGRDGYTF. CDR3 coding DNA: TGTGCCAGCAGCCCGCGGGGAGTTGGTCGTGATGGCTACACCTTC. Complete variable domain (other parts from reference TRBV5-8 and TRBJ1-2): EAGVTQSPTHLIKTRGQQATLRCSPISGHTSVYWYQQALGLGLQFLLWYDEGEERNRGNFPPRFSGRQFPNYSSELNVNALELEDSALYLCASSPRGVGRDGYTFGSGTRLTVV.

The rearrangement uses TRBV7-2 and TRBJ1-2; D is undetermined. The CDR3 has 13 residues. Trimming left V 5 bases short and J 1 base short, with 8 bases between. In germline, CDR1 is SGHTA, CDR2 FQGNSA. CDR3 sequence: CASSLGINYGYTF. The CDR3 coding sequence is TGTGCCAGCAGCCTGGGGATTAACTATGGCTACACCTTC. Full variable domain (missing parts from reference TRBV7-2 and TRBJ1-2): GAGVSQSPSNKVTEKGKDVELRCDPISGHTALYWYRQSLGQGLEFLIYFQGNSAPDKSGLPSDRFSAERTGGSVSTLTIQRTQQEDSAVYLCASSLGINYGYTFGSGTRLTVV.

V gene TRBV5-5 combines with J gene TRBJ2-7; D ambiguous. Trimming took 0 bases from V and 4 from J, leaving 5 bases between them. CDR1 and CDR2 from the germline V gene are SGHKS and YYEKEE (reference sequence). The CDR3 contains 12 residues. The CDR3 sequence is CASSLGGYEQYF. The DNA for the CDR3 is TGTGCCAGCAGCTTGGGAGGTTACGAGCAGTACTTC.

Of note for this clone: At one end the junction does not follow the germline gene, possibly because of a read error. This sequence joins TRBV4-2 and TRBJ2-2, with 10 nucleotides matching TRBD2. This CDR3 spans 15 amino acids. Germline values: CDR1 LGHNA, CDR2 YNFKEQ. DNA for the CDR3: TGTGCCCGCAGCCACGGAGCGGGGGGGCCCGGGGAGCTGTTTTTT. It encodes CARSHGAGGPGELFF.

This chain joins TRBV6-2 or TRBV6-3 and TRBJ1-3; D is unclear. V was cut by 2 bases and J by 0 bases, with 8 bases left in between. Germline CDR1 MNHEY, CDR2 SVGEGT. This CDR3 is 15 amino acids long. CDR3 DNA sequence: TGTGCCAGCAGTTACGGCGGGAGCTCTGGAAACACCATATATTTT. Protein: CASSYGGSSGNTIYF.

This chain joins TRBV5-6 and TRBJ1-1; D unresolved. The CDR3 spans 13 residues. Germline V CDR1 and CDR2: SGHDT, YYEEEE. Trimming took 0 bases from V and 6 from J, leaving 9 bases between them. In nucleotides, the CDR3 is TGTGCCAGCAGCTTGGGTTCGGGTGCTGAAGCTTTCTTT. This encodes CASSLGSGAEAFF.

This chain uses TRBV10-3 with TRBJ1-5; TRBD1 aligns across 9 bases. This CDR3 spans 15 amino acids. Trimming cost V 4 bases and J 1 base; bases outside gene matches: 2. Per the germline V gene, CDR1 is ENHRY and CDR2 is SYGVKD. CDR3 nucleotide sequence: TGTGCCATCAGTGCCGGACAGGGGAGCAATCAGCCCCAGCATTTT. Encoded protein: CAISAGQGSNQPQHF.

The V and J genes are TRBV5-6 and TRBJ2-2; the D is unclear. The germline CDR1 and CDR2 sequences are SGHDT and YYEEEE. The CDR3 has 14 amino acids. Trimming took 0 bases from V and 1 from J, leaving 4 bases between them. The CDR3, as DNA: TGTGCCAGCAGCTTGGGGAGGAACACCGGGGAGCTGTTTTTT. As protein: CASSLGRNTGELFF. Variable domain in full (rest from reference TRBV5-6 and TRBJ2-2): DAGVTQSPTHLIKTRGQQVTLRCSPKSGHDTVSWYQQALGQGPQFIFQYYEEEERQRGNFPDRFSGHQFPNYSSELNVNALLLGDSALYLCASSLGRNTGELFFGEGSRLTVL.

V and J are TRBV6-5 and TRBJ1-6; 8 bases map to TRBD1. From germline, CDR1 is MNHEY and CDR2 SVGAGI. The J segment lost 5 bases and the V segment lost 6 bases, leaving 6 bases of the junction unmatched. The length of the CDR3 is 15 residues. The CDR3 loop is CASRGTGLNNSPLHF. DNA for the CDR3: TGTGCCAGCAGGGGGACAGGCCTCAATAATTCACCCCTCCACTTT.

The chain links TRBV5-1 to TRBJ2-1, with 12 bases that match TRBD2. This CDR3 comprises 16 residues. The V gene end was trimmed by 4 bases and the J gene end by 4 bases; junction bases not matched to a gene: 6. Per the germline V gene, CDR1 is SGHRS and CDR2 is YFSETQ. CDR3 in DNA: TGCGCCAGCAGCCTAGGACTAGCGGGGACTTACAATGAGCAGTTCTTC. Translated: CASSLGLAGTYNEQFF.

The chain carries TRBV12-3 or TRBV12-4 and TRBJ2-2, with D uncertain. V was clipped by 3 bases and J by 2 bases, with 1 base between them. This CDR3 is built from 12 residues. The chain's CDR3 is CASSFNTGELFF. The CDR3 nucleotides are TGTGCCAGCAGTTTCAACACCGGGGAGCTGTTTTTT.

V and J are TRBV4-1 and TRBJ1-6, with D unresolved. The V and J ends lost 0 bases and 7 bases respectively, with 13 bases between them. CDR1 and CDR2 from the germline V gene are MGHRA and YSYEKL. The CDR3 totals 16 residues. The CDR3 sequence is CASSQDPRVANSPLHF. CDR3 nucleotides: TGCGCCAGCAGCCAAGATCCCCGGGTTGCCAATTCACCCCTCCACTTT.

This clone was seen only a few times. The J gene is TRBJ1-1, the V gene TRBV11-2; D is ambiguous. Trimming stripped 3 bases from V and 4 bases from J, with 12 bases between. This CDR3 region has 14 residues. The germline gives CDR1 SGHAT, CDR2 FQNNGV. CDR3 amino acids: CASSFTSLSTEAFF. For the CDR3, the DNA is TGTGCCAGCAGCTTCACTAGTCTGAGCACTGAAGCTTTCTTT. The full variable domain, its missing parts supplied by reference TRBV11-2 and TRBJ1-1, is EAGVAQSPRYKIIEKRQSVAFWCNPISGHATLYWYQQILGQGPKLLIQFQNNGVVDDSQLPKDRFSAERLKGVDSTLKIQPAKLEDSAVYLCASSFTSLSTEAFFGQGTRLTVV.

The chain links TRBV6-7 to TRBJ2-3; 14 nucleotides align to TRBD2. TRBV6-7 is an ORF; its function is uncertain. The CDR3 is 21 residues long. Unmatched junction bases numbered 15, after V lost 0 bases and J lost 4 bases. CDR3 region: CASSYSRGSSGLAGGADTQYF. CDR3 in DNA: TGTGCCAGCAGTTACTCACGGGGCAGTTCAGGACTAGCGGGGGGAGCAGATACGCAGTATTTT.

This chain joins TRBV5-6 and TRBJ1-5; maybe TRBD1 (5 bases). Germline V lookup: CDR1 SGHDT, CDR2 YYEEEE. The CDR3 extends over 13 amino acids. The V and J ends lost 4 bases and 14 bases respectively, with 19 bases between them. The CDR3 loop reads CASSVSGTQIEHF. The CDR3 region has the DNA TGTGCCAGCAGCGTGTCCGGGACCCAGATTGAGCATTTT. The variable domain in full, with the rest retrieved from reference TRBV5-6 and TRBJ1-5, is DAGVTQSPTHLIKTRGQQVTLRCSPKSGHDTVSWYQQALGQGPQFIFQYYEEEERQRGNFPDRFSGHQFPNYSSELNVNALLLGDSALYLCASSVSGTQIEHFGDGTRLSIL.

The chain links TRBV24-1 to TRBJ2-2; TRBD2 matches at 10 bases. The length of the CDR3 is 15 residues. V shed 7 bases and J 3 bases; nucleotides not matched to a gene: 4. CDR1 KGHDR and CDR2 SFDVKD come from the germline V gene. The CDR3 spells CATRGLAGDTGELFF. The CDR3 bases are TGTGCCACCAGAGGGCTAGCGGGGGACACCGGGGAGCTGTTTTTT.

The chain employs TRBV6-5 and TRBJ1-3, with no clear D. CDR1 and CDR2 (germline): MNHEY, SVGAGI. This CDR3 is built from 14 residues. Trimming stripped 3 bases from V and 4 bases from J, with 10 bases between. CDR3 region: CASSYIGSGNTIYF. As DNA, the CDR3 is TGTGCCAGCAGTTATATAGGCTCGGGAAACACCATATATTTT.

About this clone itself: The same CDR3 also results from other DNA sequences found in this sample. This chain joins TRBV9 and TRBJ1-5; D may be TRBD1 (6 bases). Trimming pared 3 bases from V and 1 base from J, leaving 8 bases between. There are 14 residues in the CDR3. The germline V gene has CDR1 SGDLS and CDR2 YYNGEE. CDR3 in amino acids: CASSATGSNQPQHF. The CDR3 region has the DNA TGTGCCAGCAGCGCTACAGGGAGCAATCAGCCCCAGCATTTT.